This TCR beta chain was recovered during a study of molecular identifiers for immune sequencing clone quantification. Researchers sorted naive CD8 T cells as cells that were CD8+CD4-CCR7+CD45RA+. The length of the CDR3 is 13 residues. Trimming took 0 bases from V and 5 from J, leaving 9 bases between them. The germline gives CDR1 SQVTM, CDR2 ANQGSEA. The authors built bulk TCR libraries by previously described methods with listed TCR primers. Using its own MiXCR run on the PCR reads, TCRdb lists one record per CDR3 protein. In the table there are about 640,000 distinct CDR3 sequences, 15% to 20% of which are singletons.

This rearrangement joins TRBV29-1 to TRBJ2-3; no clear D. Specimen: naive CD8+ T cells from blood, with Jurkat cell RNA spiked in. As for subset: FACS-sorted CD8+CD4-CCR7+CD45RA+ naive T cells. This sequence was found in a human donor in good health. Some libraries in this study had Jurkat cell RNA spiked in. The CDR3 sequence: CSVEEVSVDTQYF. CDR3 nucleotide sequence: TGCAGCGTTGAAGAGGTGAGCGTAGATACGCAGTATTTT.